The clone carrying this T cell receptor beta chain was counted many times. The antigen is not known. The data were taken from a study of identical twins. General study findings and limits: The presence of invariant MAIT and iNKT cells could partly confound analyses of zero-insertion sequences.

TCRdb used MiXCR to reprocess the 5' RACE reads, holding one entry per CDR3 protein. The sample carries nearly 900,000 distinct CDR3 sequences, more than 9% recorded once. Each donor was a healthy Caucasian. J gave up 2 bases and V 1 base, and 5 bases lay outside the gene matches. The germline gives CDR1 SNHLY, CDR2 FYNNEI. This CDR3 spans 15 amino acids. The same specimen was also included in a second study, on yellow fever vaccine responses in identical twins.

The source is a woman between 18 and 29 years old in good health. Sequencing used PBMCs. The V and J genes are TRBV2 and TRBJ2-7; 7 bases are a match to TRBD2. In nucleotides, the CDR3 is TGTGCCAGCAGTGAAGAGGCGGGAGAAACCTACGAGCAGTACTTC. Protein sequence: CASSEEAGETYEQYF.